This TCR beta chain was obtained from a study of technical replicates of blood from a handful of donors. Assay: immunoSEQ multiplex PCR; the TCRdb copy retains only in-frame clones and omits some. The sample includes about 78,000 clones, roughly 94% of them seen just once. The CDR3 length is 17 residues. The germline gives CDR1 LNHNV, CDR2 YYDKDF (reference sequence). V was cut by 1 base and J by 0 bases, with 13 bases left in between. V is TRBV15 and J is TRBJ1-3; D is possibly TRBD1 (6 bases). This receptor was obtained from a human donor in good health. Sequences were obtained from T cells isolated from PBMCs. The DNA for the CDR3 is TGTGCCACCAGCAGAGCATCTTCCAGGGGCTCTGGAAACACCATATATTTT. Protein product: CATSRASSRGSGNTIYF.